This T cell receptor beta chain is drawn from a study of post-analysis software for immune sequencing data. Study-level findings and limits: There was significantly lower normalized Chao1 diversity in multiple sclerosis patients than in controls. Controls had lower frequencies than patients of four or five TRBV segments, which included TRBV5-6, TRBV5-1 and TRBV20-1.

In regard to this clonotype: Its antigen is undetermined.

CDR1 SQVTM and CDR2 ANQGSEA come from the germline V gene. The length of the CDR3 is 11 residues. The TCR beta cDNA libraries carried unique molecular identifiers. TCRdb passed the PCR reads through MiXCR, listing each CDR3 protein once. The sample includes hundreds of thousands of distinct CDR3 sequences, approximately 59% of them seen just once. The receptor comes from a girl aged 2 to 9 with multiple sclerosis. The sequenced material came from blood. The chain links TRBV29-1 to TRBJ2-4; D gene ambiguous. The J call is in doubt because the DNA end fits TRBJ2-7 better. CDR3 amino acids: CSVFSIYEQYF. CDR3 nucleotides: TGCAGCGTTTTTTCCATCTACGAGCAGTACTTC.